The T cell receptor beta chain under discussion was sequenced for a study of blood T cell repertoires in COVID-19. Study as a whole: The analysed material was cDNA or gDNA that came from T cells, B-cell-depleted T cells, or PBMCs.

The V and J ends lost 3 bases and 2 bases respectively, with 7 bases between them. Germline V gene sequence: CDR1 SGHTA, CDR2 FQGTGA. This CDR3 spans 13 amino acids. Authors' data handling: Researchers report that nucleated cell counts were estimated from reference gene primer amplification. Profiled with immunoSEQ multiplex PCR; TCRdb holds only in-frame clones, not every one. That table supplies the V and J calls and clone size; D and trimming were determined from the DNA. The sample consists of about 150,000 clones, about three quarters of them appearing once. This receptor was identified in a man older than 75 with acute or convalescent COVID-19. Sequenced: peripheral blood. The chain joins TRBV7-3 to TRBJ2-5; D call uncertain. The CDR3 nucleotides are TGTGCCAGCAGCTTCGGAGATCAAGAGACCCAGTACTTC. Encoded protein: CASSFGDQETQYF.